A single sample gave rise to the 26 T cell receptor beta chains below, sequenced in a study of blood T cell repertoires in COVID-19. Libraries were prepared by immunoSEQ multiplex PCR; TCRdb keeps only in-frame clonotypes and omits some of them. Of about 97,000 clones listed, 80% to 90% are singletons. Sequences were obtained from peripheral blood. These receptor sequences come from a human donor in a cohort sampled during active COVID-19.

V usage is TRBV5-1 and J usage is TRBJ2-1; TRBD2 agrees at 7 bases. The junction had 12 bases not matched to a gene; V was cut back by 4 bases and J by 8 bases. Per germline, CDR1 SGHRS and CDR2 YFSETQ. The CDR3 has 15 residues. The CDR3 loop reads CASSPEGLQMDEQFF. CDR3 nucleotides: TGCGCCAGCAGCCCCGAGGGACTACAAATGGATGAGCAGTTCTTC.

The rearrangement links TRBV19 to TRBJ2-3, with 10 bases lining up with TRBD2. The CDR3 extends over 14 amino acids. With V trimmed by 7 bases and J by 4 bases, 5 bases remained unmatched. Germline loops: CDR1 LNHDA, CDR2 SQIVND (reference sequence). The CDR3 DNA reads TGTGCCAGTACCTCTAGCGGGAGAGCAGATACGCAGTATTTT. It specifies CASTSSGRADTQYF.

This chain joins TRBV27 and TRBJ2-2; D is perhaps TRBD2 (5 bases). The CDR3 totals 16 residues. CDR1 and CDR2 (germline): MNHEY, SMNVEV (reference sequence). V was cut by 0 bases and J by 0 bases, with 8 bases left in between. CDR3 nucleotides: TGTGCCAGCAGTTTATCTGCGGGTTCGAACACCGGGGAGCTGTTTTTT. Amino acids: CASSLSAGSNTGELFF.

The chain couples TRBV7-6 to TRBJ2-3, with 16 nucleotides matching TRBD2. CDR3 length equals 19 residues. Trimming took 6 bases from V and 5 from J; bases not matched to a gene: 14. Germline CDR1 is SGHVS and CDR2 is FNYEAQ. DNA of the CDR3: TGTGCCAGCAGGCGACATCCGGGACTAGCGGGGGGGCGAGGAGATACGCAGTATTTT. Amino acid sequence: CASRRHPGLAGGRGDTQYF.

The genes are TRBV5-1 and TRBJ2-2; perhaps TRBD2 as D (6 bases). The V and J ends lost 5 bases and 2 bases respectively, with 10 bases between them. The V gene's germline CDR1 is SGHRS and CDR2 YFSETQ. This CDR3 has 14 residues. In DNA, the CDR3 is TGCGCCAGCAGGGAGGGGCCTAACACCGGGGAGCTGTTTTTT. Translated, it gives CASREGPNTGELFF.

The chain employs TRBV5-1 and TRBJ1-1, with a tentative D call TRBD1 (5 bases). Germline CDR1 is SGHRS and CDR2 is YFSETQ. The V and J ends lost 1 base and 3 bases respectively, with 13 bases between them. The CDR3 consists of 15 residues. The CDR3 DNA reads as TGCGCCAGCAGCTTGTCCTGGGGCGCGGACACTGAAGCTTTCTTT. It specifies CASSLSWGADTEAFF.

The table lists this clone with a few counts. The V and J genes are TRBV2 and TRBJ1-3, with D maybe TRBD1 (6 bases). CDR1 SNHLY and CDR2 FYNNEI come from the germline V gene. CDR3 length equals 14 residues. Trimming cost V 6 bases and J 4 bases, with 13 bases left between them. In DNA form, the CDR3 reads TGTGCCAGCAGCCACCCAGGGGCGGGAAACACCATATATTTT. Amino acids: CASSHPGAGNTIYF.

The chain joins TRBV2 to TRBJ2-5, with D hard to call. The CDR3 spans 16 residues. V shed 5 bases and J shed 5 bases, with 21 bases lying between them. Germline loops: CDR1 SNHLY, CDR2 FYNNEI. The CDR3 loop reads CASSLNPTTNVETQYF. The CDR3 nucleotides read TGTGCCAGCAGTCTAAACCCCACGACAAACGTGGAGACCCAGTACTTC.

The chain links TRBV27 to TRBJ1-1; no clear D gene. Trimming removed 2 bases from V and 5 bases from J, with 12 bases in between. CDR1 and CDR2 from the germline V gene are MNHEY and SMNVEV (reference sequence). CDR3 length equals 14 residues. CDR3 residues: CASSLIGVGTEAFF. CDR3 nucleotide sequence: TGTGCCAGCAGTTTAATCGGGGTGGGGACTGAAGCTTTCTTT.

This chain connects TRBV28 to TRBJ2-7; 10 bases are a match to TRBD2. J was trimmed by 5 bases and V by 6 bases; bases with no gene match: 10. The CDR3 extends over 15 amino acids. Germline values: CDR1 MDHEN, CDR2 SYDVKM. As DNA, the CDR3 is TGTGCCAGCAGCCCTAGCGGGGGCGGGGGGGACGAGCAGTACTTC. Its protein is CASSPSGGGGDEQYF.

The chain is built from TRBV3-1 (or the pseudogene TRBV3-2) and TRBJ1-6; TRBD1 might be the D (6 bases). CDR1 and CDR2 (germline): LGHDT, YNNKEL (reference sequence). The germline V and J ends were trimmed by 4 bases and 5 bases, with 15 bases remaining between them. The CDR3 loop spans 16 amino acids. The CDR3 loop reads CASSRLGGINNSPLHF. For the CDR3, the DNA is TGTGCCAGCAGCCGATTAGGGGGAATCAATAATTCACCCCTCCACTTT.

The V and J genes are TRBV7-9 and TRBJ2-3; possibly TRBD1 for D (5 bases). Per the germline V gene, CDR1 is SEHNR and CDR2 is FQNEAQ (reference sequence). Trimming shortened V by 3 bases and J by 3 bases, and 16 bases separated the two germline ends. This CDR3 contains 16 residues. CDR3: CASSFGVEQVTDTQYF. The CDR3 DNA reads as TGTGCCAGCAGCTTTGGGGTGGAACAGGTTACAGATACGCAGTATTTT.

Remarks on this clone: The junction does not match germline at one end; this may be a read error. This chain uses TRBV4-1 with TRBJ2-1; D is unclear. There are 13 residues in the CDR3. CDR1 and CDR2 (germline): MGHRA, YSYEKL. CDR3 region: CASSQVSDNEQFF. DNA for the CDR3: TGCGCCAGCAGCCAAGTCTCCGACAATGAGCAGTTCTTC.

This rearrangement joins TRBV2 to TRBJ2-7; D possibly corresponds to TRBD1 (5 bases). The CDR3 contains 15 residues. CDR1 is SNHLY and CDR2 is FYNNEI in the germline V gene. V lost 2 bases to trimming and J lost 2 bases, with 13 bases between them. The CDR3 loop reads CASSELTVKTYEQYF. CDR3 sequence (DNA): TGTGCCAGCAGTGAACTGACAGTAAAAACCTACGAGCAGTACTTC.

J is TRBJ2-7 and V is TRBV19; weak D call: TRBD1 (6 bases). The CDR3 runs 14 residues. The germline V gene encodes CDR1 LNHDA and CDR2 SQIVND (reference sequence). The V end was cut by 1 base, the J end by 3 bases, with 10 bases between. Written as DNA, the CDR3 is TGTGCCAGTAGTATAGGGGACACTTACTACGAGCAGTACTTC. Its translation: CASSIGDTYYEQYF.

The chain employs TRBV12-3 or TRBV12-4 and TRBJ2-3, with D perhaps matching TRBD2 (6 bases). The CDR3 has 13 amino acids. The V gene lost 2 bases and the J gene lost 5 bases, with 8 bases spanning the gap. The CDR3, as DNA: TGTGCCAGCAGTTTATCGGGACTAGATACGCAGTATTTT. It encodes CASSLSGLDTQYF.

CDR3 DNA sequence: TGTGCCAGCAGCCGCCGGACAGGGGGGAACACCGGGGAGCTGTTTTTT. Translating gives CASSRRTGGNTGELFF. The J gene is TRBJ2-2, the V gene TRBV7-2, with TRBD1 identical over 10 bases. This CDR3 is built from 16 residues. The ends lost 5 bases at V and 1 base at J; junction bases unmatched: 4. Germline V CDR1 and CDR2: SGHTA, FQGNSA.

V is TRBV5-1 and J is TRBJ2-1; tentative D call: TRBD1 (7 bases). This CDR3 is 17 amino acids long. The V gene lost 3 bases and the J gene lost 3 bases, with 19 bases spanning the gap. The germline V gene encodes CDR1 SGHRS and CDR2 YFSETQ. The CDR3 DNA reads as TGCGCCAGCAGCTGGGCGGGAAGGCAGGGGGTCTACAATGAGCAGTTCTTC. It yields the protein CASSWAGRQGVYNEQFF.

Concerning this clone: Other DNA sequences in the sample encode the same CDR3. The chain couples TRBV19 to TRBJ1-2; 7 nucleotides line up with TRBD1. The CDR3 loop spans 13 amino acids. The V gene's germline CDR1 is LNHDA and CDR2 SQIVND (reference sequence). With V trimmed by 4 bases and J by 2 bases, 1 base remained unmatched. The CDR3 spells CASSTGGNYGYTF. The CDR3 DNA reads TGTGCCAGTAGTACAGGGGGGAACTATGGCTACACCTTC.

The chain recombines TRBV24-1 with TRBJ2-1; TRBD2 aligns across 8 bases. CDR1 is KGHDR and CDR2 is SFDVKD in the germline V gene. The CDR3 contains 20 residues. J gave up 5 bases and V 7 bases, and 24 bases lay outside the gene matches. The CDR3 DNA is TGTGCCACCAGCCCCGGAGTATTCGGCGGGGGGTCTCTCATGGACAATGAGCAGTTCTTC. Protein product: CATSPGVFGGGSLMDNEQFF.

The chain is built from TRBV4-1 and TRBJ1-4; D not resolved. V gave up 1 base and J gave up 7 bases, with 7 bases separating them. CDR1 MGHRA and CDR2 YSYEKL come from the germline V gene. The CDR3 is made up of 13 amino acids. CDR3 sequence: CASSQGLSEKLFF. As DNA, the CDR3 is TGCGCCAGCAGCCAAGGATTGAGTGAAAAACTGTTTTTT.

The chain links TRBV18 to TRBJ2-5, with TRBD2 matching over 7 bases. Trimming at V came to 2 bases and at J to 2 bases, leaving 11 bases not matched to a gene. The CDR3 is 17 amino acids. Germline CDR1 KGHSH, CDR2 LQKENI. CDR3 bases: TGTGCCAGCTCACCAGGGTTGCGGGGGAACAAGCAAGAGACCCAGTACTTC. Residues: CASSPGLRGNKQETQYF.

The chain couples TRBV5-1 to TRBJ1-3; no clear D. Per germline, CDR1 SGHRS and CDR2 YFSETQ. This CDR3 contains 15 residues. Trimming removed 4 bases at V and 5 bases at J, with 16 bases between. The CDR3 DNA follows: TGCGCCAGCAGCCCTGGTCCAGATCGTCGAAACACCATATATTTT. Residues: CASSPGPDRRNTIYF.

This clone was found once. The V call is TRBV7-2, the J call TRBJ2-7; 13 bases map to TRBD2. Germline-derived CDR1 and CDR2 are SGHTA and FQGNSA. V lost 5 bases and J lost 3; bases outside the gene matches: 10. This CDR3 contains 17 residues. The CDR3 DNA reads as TGTGCCAGCAGCCTAGGTCCAGGACTAGCGGGAGACTACGAGCAGTACTTC. As protein: CASSLGPGLAGDYEQYF.

This clone appeared a few times. The CDR3 protein is CASSPGGRNTEAFF. CDR3 sequence (DNA): TGTGCCAGCTCACCGGGGGGGAGGAACACTGAAGCTTTCTTT. The chain combines TRBV18 with TRBJ1-1; D perhaps matches TRBD1 (5 bases). The germline V gene has CDR1 KGHSH and CDR2 LQKENI. The V end was cut by 3 bases, the J end by 1 base, with 9 bases between. This CDR3 spans 14 amino acids.

This clone was found once. The J gene is TRBJ2-1, the V gene TRBV5-1; TRBD2 aligns across 12 bases. The germline CDR1 and CDR2 sequences are SGHRS and YFSETQ. CDR3 length: 15 amino acids. V lost 5 bases, J lost 10 bases, and 10 bases stayed unmatched. This CDR3 reads CASRLSLAGGPEQFF. CDR3 DNA sequence: TGCGCCAGCAGATTATCGCTAGCGGGGGGGCCCGAGCAGTTCTTC. Drawing the rest from reference TRBV5-1 and TRBJ2-1, the complete variable domain is KAGVTQTPRYLIKTRGQQVTLSCSPISGHRSVSWYQQTPGQGLQFLFEYFSETQRNKGNFPGRFSGRQFSNSRSEMNVSTLELGDSALYLCASRLSLAGGPEQFFGPGTRLTVL.